Below, 31 T cell receptor beta chains from the same sample are listed, as sequenced in a study of neurological immune-mediated disorders (dated by TCRdb to the late 2010s). The library was generated by 5' RACE. Sequencing was performed on an Illumina HiSeq 2500. The public reads were reprocessed in TCRdb via fastp at Q25 and MiXCR, keeping in-frame beta chains. Each entry is one CDR3 protein sequence, shown with its most common DNA and genes. This sample comprises 40,000 to 55,000 distinct CDR3 sequences, less than 6% of them detected only once. Together, the top ten hold approximately 1.5% of the sample. Specimen: CD4+ T cells from blood. Receptors originate from a woman aged 18-29 years with multiple sclerosis.

This clonotype was counted ten times or more. The chain recombines TRBV7-3 with TRBJ2-5, with 7 bases that match TRBD1. Germline lookup yields CDR1 SGHTA and CDR2 FQGTGA. This CDR3 has 13 amino acids. Trimming cost V 6 bases and J 2 bases; bases outside gene matches: 3. The CDR3 loop reads CASSLGQQETQYF. The CDR3 DNA reads TGTGCCAGCAGTTTGGGACAGCAAGAGACCCAGTACTTC.

This clonotype was counted ten times or more. The chain links TRBV28 to TRBJ2-1; possibly TRBD1 for D (5 bases). The germline V gene has CDR1 MDHEN and CDR2 SYDVKM. Between the trimmed V and J ends, which lost 6 bases and 7 bases, there was a span of 13 bases. This CDR3 has 13 residues. This CDR3 reads CASRLIDRNEQFF. CDR3 bases: TGTGCCAGCAGACTTATCGACAGAAATGAGCAGTTCTTC.

In this sample, this clonotype turned up many times. The CDR3 spells CASSRPGQGKNEQFF. In DNA form, the CDR3 reads TGTGCCAGCAGCCGACCGGGACAGGGTAAAAATGAGCAGTTCTTC. This rearrangement joins TRBV28 to TRBJ2-1; 9 positions match TRBD1. This CDR3 region has 15 residues. Germline V gene data show CDR1 as MDHEN and CDR2 as SYDVKM. Germline trimming cut 6 bases from V and 7 bases from J; bases unmatched to any gene: 10. Complete variable domain (other parts from reference TRBV28 and TRBJ2-1): DVKVTQSSRYLVKRTGEKVFLECVQDMDHENMFWYRQDPGLGLRLIYFSYDVKMKEKGDIPEGYSVSREKKERFSLILESASTNQTSMYLCASSRPGQGKNEQFFGPGTRLTVL.

The table lists this clonotype with many counts. J is TRBJ2-7 and V is TRBV5-1, with a tentative D call TRBD1 (7 bases). The germline CDR1 and CDR2 sequences are SGHRS and YFSETQ. Between the trimmed V and J ends, which lost 1 base and 3 bases, there was a span of 17 bases. This CDR3 contains 16 residues. The DNA of the CDR3 is TGCGCCAGCAGCTTGCGGTCAGGGGGACTCCTCTACGAGCAGTACTTC. Amino acid sequence: CASSLRSGGLLYEQYF.

The chain recombines TRBV6-5 with TRBJ2-3; a possible D gene is TRBD1 (5 bases). The CDR3 is made up of 11 amino acids. Trimming removed 3 bases at V and 11 bases at J, with 9 bases between. From germline, CDR1 is MNHEY and CDR2 SVGAGI. This chain's CDR3 is CASSYQGGQYF. The CDR3 DNA reads as TGTGCCAGCAGTTATCAGGGTGGGCAGTATTTT.

This clonotype was seen many times. The CDR3 loop reads CASSLVGENGYTF. The CDR3 bases are TGTGCCAGTAGTTTGGTTGGGGAAAATGGCTACACCTTC. The chain combines TRBV19 with TRBJ1-2; D gene ambiguous. The CDR3 extends over 13 amino acids. The germline V gene has CDR1 LNHDA and CDR2 SQIVND (reference sequence). The ends were cut back, 5 bases at V and 6 bases at J, with 13 bases in the middle.

This clonotype was counted many times. The J gene is TRBJ1-1, the V gene TRBV12-3 or TRBV12-4; D is unclear. V was clipped by 6 bases and J by 6 bases, with 14 bases between them. This CDR3 has 13 residues. In DNA form, the CDR3 reads TGTGCCAGCAGCGTTGCGCGTTTCCCTGAAGCTTTCTTT. Translation gives CASSVARFPEAFF.

At least ten counts were recorded for this clonotype. This chain uses TRBV5-1 with TRBJ1-2; D gene uncertain. The CDR3 is made up of 13 amino acids. Germline values: CDR1 SGHRS, CDR2 YFSETQ. V was clipped by 1 base and J by 2 bases, with 6 bases between them. For the CDR3, the DNA is TGCGCCAGCAGCTTGTCTGCGAACTATGGCTACACCTTC. It is translated as CASSLSANYGYTF.

This clonotype was seen repeatedly, ten times or more. The chain recombines TRBV20-1 with TRBJ2-3; the D is unclear. There are 13 residues in the CDR3. V dropped 3 bases and J dropped 2 bases, with 9 bases sitting between them. Germline V gene data show CDR1 as DFQATT and CDR2 as SNEGSKA (reference sequence). DNA for the CDR3: TGCAGTGCTAGTCTTGCAAACACAGATACGCAGTATTTT. This encodes CSASLANTDTQYF.

There are a few counts of this clonotype. J is TRBJ1-1 and V is TRBV18, with no clear D. Germline V gene lookup returns CDR1 KGHSH and CDR2 LQKENI. The CDR3 is made up of 13 amino acids. Trimming cost V 2 bases and J 3 bases, with 7 bases left between them. The CDR3 DNA follows: TGTGCCAGCTCACCAAGCAGAGACACTGAAGCTTTCTTT. Its translation is CASSPSRDTEAFF.

This clonotype was recorded many times. The J gene is TRBJ2-4, the V gene TRBV5-6; 8 positions agree with TRBD1. With 3 bases clipped from V and 6 bases from J, the junction kept 8 bases outside the gene matches. Germline lookup yields CDR1 SGHDT and CDR2 YYEEEE. The CDR3 totals 15 residues. CDR3 sequence reads: CASSSLRGQGNIQYF. CDR3 DNA sequence: TGTGCCAGCAGCTCCCTGAGAGGACAGGGAAACATTCAGTACTTC. The full variable domain, rest sourced from reference TRBV5-6 and TRBJ2-4, is DAGVTQSPTHLIKTRGQQVTLRCSPKSGHDTVSWYQQALGQGPQFIFQYYEEEERQRGNFPDRFSGHQFPNYSSELNVNALLLGDSALYLCASSSLRGQGNIQYFGAGTRLSVL.

This clonotype was detected many times. The rearrangement uses TRBV10-3 and TRBJ2-1, with D possibly matching TRBD2 (6 bases). V lost 3 bases, J lost 3 bases, and 9 bases lay in between. CDR1 ENHRY and CDR2 SYGVKD come from the germline V gene. The length of the CDR3 is 14 residues. CDR3 residues: CAISDRGLYNEQFF. The DNA for the CDR3 is TGTGCCATCAGTGATCGGGGACTCTACAATGAGCAGTTCTTC.

The table lists this clonotype with many counts. The chain is built from TRBV6-2 or TRBV6-3 and TRBJ1-2; the D gene is possibly TRBD1 (5 bases). The V gene's germline CDR1 is MNHEY and CDR2 SVGEGT. CDR3 length: 13 residues. V dropped 1 base and J dropped 6 bases, with 9 bases sitting between them. The CDR3 reads CASSYLEGHGYTF. CDR3 sequence (DNA): TGTGCCAGCAGTTACTTGGAGGGACATGGCTACACCTTC.

The chain uses TRBV28 and TRBJ1-6; weak D call: TRBD1 (5 bases). The CDR3 contains 14 residues. Trimming stripped 7 bases from V and 7 bases from J, with 14 bases between. Germline CDR1 is MDHEN and CDR2 is SYDVKM. The CDR3 loop reads CASTIAGGNSPLHF. As DNA, the CDR3 is TGTGCCAGCACCATCGCCGGGGGAAATTCACCCCTCCACTTT.

This clonotype occurred many times. The chain couples TRBV20-1 to TRBJ2-5, with TRBD2 identical over 12 bases. The CDR3 length is 18 residues. Germline V lookup: CDR1 DFQATT, CDR2 SNEGSKA (reference sequence). V gave up 3 bases and J gave up 5 bases; unmatched junction bases: 16. This CDR3 is CSASNSADLAGGRETQYF. The CDR3 bases are TGCAGTGCTAGTAATTCGGCAGACCTAGCGGGGGGGCGGGAGACCCAGTACTTC.

In this sample, this clonotype turned up many times. The V gene is TRBV20-1, the J gene TRBJ2-3, with TRBD2 matching over 8 bases. This CDR3 has 15 amino acids. In germline, CDR1 is DFQATT, CDR2 SNEGSKA (reference sequence). Trimming took 0 bases from V and 6 from J; bases not matched to a gene: 8. CDR3 DNA sequence: TGCAGTGCTAGAGATGGGAGCGGGGGCCGCGATACGCAGTATTTT. This gives the protein CSARDGSGGRDTQYF.

This clonotype was detected many times. The V call is TRBV3-1, the J call TRBJ2-5; D remains unclear. Trimming took off 4 bases at V and 5 bases at J, with 23 bases between the two ends. CDR1 is LGHDT and CDR2 is YNNKEL in the germline V gene (reference sequence). The CDR3 consists of 17 residues. CDR3 nucleotides: TGTGCCAGCAGCCCCCAGAGGCCGGTAGGGCGTTCGGAGACCCAGTACTTC. Its translation is CASSPQRPVGRSETQYF.

V usage is TRBV20-1 and J usage is TRBJ2-1; 7 bases line up with TRBD2. This CDR3 contains 17 residues. V shed 3 bases, J shed 1 base, and the junction held 12 bases outside the gene matches. Germline V gene lookup returns CDR1 DFQATT and CDR2 SNEGSKA (reference sequence). CDR3 loop: CSASAYAGEESYNEQFF. The CDR3 DNA sequence: TGCAGTGCTAGTGCTTATGCGGGAGAAGAGTCCTACAATGAGCAGTTCTTC.

This clonotype was observed many times. The V call is TRBV29-1, the J call TRBJ2-1, with TRBD1 as a possible D gene (6 bases). V was shortened by 6 bases and J by 8 bases, with 23 bases between the two germline ends. The CDR3 consists of 15 residues. Germline V gives CDR1 SQVTM, CDR2 ANQGSEA. For the CDR3, the DNA is TGCAGCGTGGGGACAAAGACAGGTAAATGGGATGAGCAGTTCTTC. It yields the protein CSVGTKTGKWDEQFF.

This clonotype was recorded at least ten times. The chain joins TRBV14 to TRBJ1-1; a weak D match, TRBD1 (5 bases). Deletions cut 1 base from V and 0 bases from J, with 9 bases between. CDR1 is SGHDN, CDR2 FVKESK, per germline. CDR3 length: 15 residues. CDR3 amino acids: CASSQAGQMNTEAFF. Here the CDR3 DNA reads TGTGCCAGCAGCCAAGCGGGGCAGATGAACACTGAAGCTTTCTTT.

The table lists this clonotype with many counts. The CDR3 spells CASSFAGYGYNEQFF. For the CDR3, the DNA is TGTGCCAGCAGCTTCGCAGGGTACGGTTACAATGAGCAGTTCTTC. The V and J genes are TRBV7-2 and TRBJ2-1; TRBD1 is a possible D gene (5 bases). Germline CDR1 SGHTA, CDR2 FQGNSA. The V end lost 3 bases, the J end lost 4 bases, and 13 bases lay between the germline ends. The CDR3 sequence is 15 residues long.

This clonotype was recorded many times. The chain uses TRBV5-5 and TRBJ1-1, with TRBD1 as a possible D gene (6 bases). V was pared by 3 bases and J by 4 bases, with 13 bases between. In germline, CDR1 is SGHKS, CDR2 YYEKEE (reference sequence). This CDR3 is built from 14 residues. The CDR3 is CASSYGPTGTEAFF. The CDR3 coding sequence is TGTGCCAGCAGCTATGGACCGACAGGCACTGAAGCTTTCTTT.

This clonotype was picked up many times. The chain combines TRBV7-2 with TRBJ1-4; 10 bases line up with TRBD1. In germline, CDR1 is SGHTA, CDR2 FQGNSA. V dropped 8 bases and J dropped 4; count of bases not matched to a gene: 4. The CDR3 is 14 amino acids. Here the CDR3 DNA reads TGTGCCAGCCGACAGGGGGCTCTTAATGAAAAACTGTTTTTT. This codes for CASRQGALNEKLFF.

This clonotype has ten or more counts. The V gene is TRBV6-2 or TRBV6-3, the J gene TRBJ1-1; possibly TRBD1 for D (6 bases). Trimming shortened V by 1 base and J by 0 bases, and 12 bases separated the two germline ends. The CDR3 consists of 16 residues. Germline CDR1 is MNHEY and CDR2 is SVGEGT. The CDR3, as DNA: TGTGCCAGCAGTTACTTACGAGGACAGTTGAACACTGAAGCTTTCTTT. Its protein product is CASSYLRGQLNTEAFF.

This clonotype was observed many times. This chain joins TRBV20-1 and TRBJ2-3; no clear D gene. Deletions cut 6 bases from V and 0 bases from J, with 13 bases between. In germline, CDR1 is DFQATT, CDR2 SNEGSKA (reference sequence). The CDR3 extends over 14 amino acids. In DNA, the CDR3 is TGCAGTGCGACGAGAGCGACTAGCACAGATACGCAGTATTTT. This sequence encodes CSATRATSTDTQYF.

This clonotype was observed at least ten times. The chain carries TRBV5-8 and TRBJ1-5; D perhaps matches TRBD1 (6 bases). There are 14 residues in the CDR3. Germline-derived CDR1 and CDR2 are SGHTS and YDEGEE. Trimming took 3 bases from V and 1 from J, leaving 8 bases between them. The CDR3 protein is CASSWGASNQPQHF. In nucleotides, the CDR3 is TGTGCCAGCAGCTGGGGGGCCAGCAATCAGCCCCAGCATTTT.

This clonotype occurred many times. The V and J genes are TRBV12-3 or TRBV12-4 and TRBJ1-2; D not resolved. The CDR3 has 13 residues. The ends were cut back, 5 bases at V and 6 bases at J, with 13 bases in the middle. The CDR3 DNA sequence: TGTGCCAGCAGTCCCAATAATTGGGATGGCTACACCTTC. Encoded protein: CASSPNNWDGYTF.

In its sample, this clonotype was seen a few times. DNA for the CDR3: TGTGCCAGCAGTTACTCGTTGGGACAGGCAGAGACCCAGTACTTC. Translated: CASSYSLGQAETQYF. The gene calls are TRBV6-5 and TRBJ2-5; TRBD1 agrees at 8 bases. CDR3 size: 15 residues. The trim removed 0 bases at V and 4 bases at J, leaving 4 bases unmatched. CDR1 and CDR2 (germline): MNHEY, SVGAGI.

This clonotype was picked up many times. This rearrangement joins TRBV9 to TRBJ2-6; D is unresolved. V was cut by 3 bases and J by 2 bases, with 6 bases left in between. The CDR3 sequence is 14 residues long. The germline CDR1 and CDR2 sequences are SGDLS and YYNGEE. The CDR3: CASSESPGANVLTF. CDR3 nucleotides: TGTGCCAGCAGCGAAAGTCCTGGGGCCAACGTCCTGACTTTC.

The chain employs TRBV20-1 and TRBJ2-1, with D possibly being TRBD2 (6 bases). Trimming took off 6 bases at V and 10 bases at J, with 13 bases between the two ends. The germline gives CDR1 DFQATT, CDR2 SNEGSKA (reference sequence). The CDR3 has 11 residues. The DNA of the CDR3 is TGCAGTGCCCTGACTAGACAAGAGCAGTTCTTC. Encoded protein: CSALTRQEQFF.

This clonotype has ten or more counts. The chain employs TRBV10-3 and TRBJ1-4, with TRBD1 as a possible D gene (6 bases). The ends were cut back, 6 bases at V and 2 bases at J, with 13 bases in the middle. This CDR3 region has 15 residues. Germline V CDR1 and CDR2: ENHRY, SYGVKD. Written as DNA, the CDR3 is TGTGCCATCAGCCCGGGGGCGCAGACTAATGAAAAACTGTTTTTT. As protein: CAISPGAQTNEKLFF.